These 3 T cell receptor beta chains originate from one sample sequenced in a study of T cells in Graves' hyperthyroidism and ophthalmopathy. RNA transcripts were the template for amplifying TCR beta CDR3 regions. RT-PCR in the first round (using the HTBI primer set) targeted the TCR CDR3. TCRdb used MiXCR to reprocess the multiplex PCR reads, holding one entry per CDR3 protein. The sample has about 320,000 distinct CDR3 sequences, 15% to 20% seen once. The sample consisted of blood. These receptors were obtained from a man younger than 45 with Graves' hyperthyroidism.

In its sample, this clonotype was seen a few times. The CDR3 region is CASSSGGNQPQHF. The CDR3 DNA reads TGTGCCAGCAGCTCCGGGGGCAATCAGCCCCAGCATTTT. The chain has TRBV19 and TRBJ1-5; D is undetermined. This CDR3 contains 13 residues. Germline assignment: CDR1 LNHDA and CDR2 SQIVND (reference sequence). The V end lost 9 bases, the J end lost 2 bases, and 11 bases lay between the germline ends.

This clonotype was observed at least ten times. V is TRBV29-1 and J is TRBJ2-1, with D maybe TRBD1 (6 bases). Per the germline V gene, CDR1 is SQVTM and CDR2 is ANQGSEA. Between the trimmed V and J ends, which lost 8 bases and 1 base, there was a span of 21 bases. The CDR3 consists of 16 residues. The CDR3 is CSCRGGARWSYNEQFF. The CDR3 DNA follows: TGCAGCTGCCGAGGGGGTGCGCGCTGGTCCTACAATGAGCAGTTCTTC.

This clonotype was counted at least ten times. A read error may produce the germline difference seen at one junction end. The chain employs TRBV3-1 and TRBJ1-1, with 7 positions matching TRBD1. The CDR3 sequence is 14 residues long. CDR1 LGHDT and CDR2 YNNKEL come from the germline V gene (reference sequence). The CDR3 loop reads CASSLRDSLTGAFF. The CDR3 bases are TGTGCCAGCAGCTTAAGGGACAGCCTAACTGGAGCTTTCTTT.